These 3 T cell receptor beta chains share one sample of origin, sequenced in a study of spatial heterogeneity in lung cancer. TCRdb re-analysed the 5' RACE reads in MiXCR, keeping a single row per CDR3 protein. The sample consists of approximately 100,000 distinct CDR3 sequences, roughly a fifth of them appearing once. Time point defined: blood at routine non-recurrence follow-up after resection. The sample consisted of PBMCs, taken at follow-up. Receptors were obtained from a male donor with early-stage non-small cell lung cancer.

The V call is TRBV20-1, the J call TRBJ1-6; tentative D call: TRBD1 (5 bases). Germline loops: CDR1 DFQATT, CDR2 SNEGSKA (reference sequence). V was pared by 3 bases and J by 1 base, with 10 bases between. The CDR3 spans 15 residues. CDR3 in amino acids: CSARDQGSYNSPLHF. CDR3 DNA: TGCAGTGCTAGGGATCAGGGTTCCTATAATTCACCCCTCCACTTT.

The gene calls are TRBV4-1 and TRBJ1-1, with TRBD1 matching over 8 bases. The V and J ends lost 4 bases and 3 bases, in that order; junction bases with no gene match: 1. Germline CDR1 MGHRA, CDR2 YSYEKL. CDR3 length: 13 amino acids. The CDR3 loop reads CASSRTGYTEAFF. The CDR3 bases are TGCGCCAGCAGCCGGACAGGGTACACTGAAGCTTTCTTT.

The chain employs TRBV24-1 and TRBJ2-1; the D is unclear. Looked up from germline, CDR1 is KGHDR and CDR2 is SFDVKD. CDR3 length: 17 residues. V was shortened by 2 bases and J by 0 bases, with 13 bases between the two germline ends. The CDR3 sequence is CATSDSRRSSSYNEQFF. The CDR3 DNA reads as TGTGCCACCAGTGATTCCCGGCGGTCCAGCTCCTACAATGAGCAGTTCTTC.